Sequencing of this T cell receptor beta chain was carried out in a study of shared clonotypes between healthy human individuals. Division of CD4+ cells produced a CD45RA+ naive subset and a CD45RA-negative memory subset. On this clone itself: Antigen specificity is unknown.

Original processing notes: Filtering differed since immunoSEQ provided only junctions, with no quality scores. The protocol was immunoSEQ multiplex PCR, while the TCRdb copy is restricted to in-frame clones and leaves out a portion. The D gene and trimming were derived from the DNA, and the V and J assignments and clone size from that table. In the table there are fewer than 400,000 clones, 74% of which are singletons. Study-wide results and limits: Naive subsets generally had larger estimated richness than memory subsets.

This CDR3 spans 15 amino acids. Germline CDR1 reads MDHEN; CDR2 reads SYDVKM. Trimming at V came to 5 bases and at J to 3 bases, leaving 6 bases not matched to a gene. This receptor was taken from a man aged 25-40 years in good health. The chain is built from TRBV28 and TRBJ2-1; 8 nucleotides match TRBD1. The sample consisted of memory CD4+ T cells sorted from blood. Subset denoted: CD45RA-negative fraction. This CDR3 reads CASSLRDRYYNEQFF. The CDR3 DNA reads TGTGCCAGCAGTCTCCGGGACAGGTACTACAATGAGCAGTTCTTC.